This TCR beta chain originates from a study of T-cell memory formation after mild COVID-19 (dated by TCRdb to the early 2020s). Regarding the study in general: TCR sequence clusters from the two donors were found to be largely donor specific. In two donors, T-cell clones that expanded and contracted after mild COVID-19 were followed by sequencing TCRalpha and TCRbeta repertoires longitudinally. Two young, previously healthy adult volunteers, one female and one male, were included in the cohort. Paper-wide results and their limitations: Contracting CD4+ clones were found mainly in CM and EM memory subsets, while CD8+ clones were enriched in EMRA. Whether the second-wave clones peaking on day 37 were SARS-CoV-2 specific was not confirmed. Some responding clones were detected in pre-infection memory, which suggested that pre-existing cross-reactive memory T cells had joined the SARS-CoV-2 response. Only a couple of mild cases were covered by the study, and larger cohorts that include severe cases with pre-infection samples were considered necessary. Balanced CD4/CD8 phenotypes were observed for clones contracting from day 15 to 85, whereas a bias towards CD4+ was observed for a second wave of clones expanding from day 15 to 37.

Ficoll-Paque density gradient centrifugation was the method used to isolate PBMCs. This clonotype was counted ten times or more. Its target antigen remains unknown. Per-nucleotide qualities are absent, and no much larger clonotype sits a single base away. TCRdb lists the instrument as Illumina NovaSeq 6000. cDNA libraries for TCRalpha and TCRbeta were prepared by 5'RACE using constant-segment primers, with sample barcodes and unique molecular identifiers added. RNA was extracted from every sample with Trizol reagent. The libraries were amplified in two PCR steps, and the second step added a second sample barcode and Illumina TruSeq adapters. Sequencing of the libraries was done on an Illumina NovaSeq, producing 2 x 150 bp paired-end reads. As for the authors' bioinformatics: The reads were demultiplexed and collapsed into UMI-guided consensus sequences using migec v1.2.7. Using mixcr v2.1.11, UMI consensuses were aligned to TRA and TRB V and J templates and then assembled into clonotypes. A clonotype was counted as expanded or contracted only if both edgeR and NoisET called the change significant, with noise models trained on biological replicates. For edgeR calls, the thresholds were a false discovery rate-adjusted p below 0.01 and a log2 fold-change of 1. As an exploratory analysis of dynamics, PCA with hierarchical clustering was applied to max-normalized trajectories of the 1000 most abundant clonotypes. Separately sequenced CD4+ and CD8+ repertoires were used to assign a CD4 or CD8 phenotype to each responding clone. In-frame beta chains were kept once TCRdb had trimmed the public reads at Q25 with fastp and called clones with MiXCR. CDR3 protein sequences are deduplicated, and each keeps its most common genes and DNA. TCRdb, not the original authors, processed these V and J calls. The sample table records around 320,000 distinct CDR3 sequences; 14% of these occur just once. The ten largest clonotypes hold 21% of the sample.

The CDR3 has 15 amino acids, counting the end cysteine and phenylalanine. Only the CDR3 DNA is retained, 45 bases long and in frame from the first base. V loses 4 bases at its end and J loses 3 bases; junction bases beyond the gene matches: 3. The germline V gene sets CDR1 to MRHNA and CDR2 to SNTAGT. The sample taken for sequencing was PBMCs or a T cell subset sorted from them (not recorded which). The sequence came from a man between 18 and 29 years old who had mild COVID-19 (a few samples of this study predate the infection). The sample titles of this study are shuffled in the database, so cell type and time point are left out; the donor was told from shared clones. The chain uses TRBV6-4 and TRBJ2-3; 11 central nucleotides agree with TRBD2. The CDR3 region: CASSVSGGATDTQYF. In nucleotide form, the sequence is TGTGCCAGCAGTGTTAGCGGGGGGGCGACAGATACGCAGTATTTT.